The 5 T cell receptor beta chains given below trace back to one sample, sequenced in a study of T-cell reconstitution after alpha-beta-depleted transplantation in children. It was with unique molecular identifiers that the TCRbeta library was prepared. TCRdb redid the calling of the PCR reads with MiXCR, one entry per CDR3 protein. The profile shows around 200,000 distinct CDR3 sequences, approximately 8.4% of them singletons. The starting material was PBMCs, mostly from graft donor cells, obtained 360 days after TCRalphabeta/CD19-depleted stem cell transplant. The receptors originated from a male patient aged 2-9 years who had a stem cell transplant for acute myeloid leukemia, so the T cells may come from the graft donor.

This clonotype has at least ten counts. The rearrangement links TRBV5-6 to TRBJ2-1, with TRBD1 identical over 7 bases. CDR1 is SGHDT, CDR2 YYEEEE, per germline. J gave up 0 bases and V 4 bases, and 7 bases lay outside the gene matches. The CDR3 sequence is 16 residues long. The CDR3, as DNA: TGTGCCAGCAGCCCGGACAGGTCCTACTCCTACAATGAGCAGTTCTTC. Its translation: CASSPDRSYSYNEQFF.

This clonotype has more than one count but fewer than ten. The rearrangement links TRBV3-1 to TRBJ2-7; tentatively, D is TRBD1 (6 bases). CDR3 length: 13 amino acids. CDR1 and CDR2 from the germline V gene are LGHDT and YNNKEL (reference sequence). V was clipped by 2 bases and J by 4 bases, with 9 bases between them. This chain's CDR3 is CASSQTQGYEQYV. CDR3 bases: TGTGCCAGCAGCCAAACCCAGGGGTACGAGCAGTACGTC.

The V and J genes are TRBV12-3 or TRBV12-4 and TRBJ2-1; TRBD2 might be the D (6 bases). This CDR3 has 14 amino acids. V was trimmed by 8 bases and J by 7 bases, leaving 18 bases between them. CDR3 nucleotides: TGTGCCAGCCGTGAGGATCCCGCGGGGAATGAGCAGTTCTTC. Translated, it gives CASREDPAGNEQFF.

This clonotype showed up many times. The V call is TRBV12-3 or TRBV12-4, the J call TRBJ2-2, with 10 bases identical to TRBD2. The J segment lost 5 bases and the V segment lost 5 bases, leaving 8 bases of the junction unmatched. There are 16 residues in the CDR3. The CDR3 nucleotides are TGTGCCAGCAGTCCTCCCCTAGCGGGAGTAACCGGGGAGCTGTTTTTT. Its protein is CASSPPLAGVTGELFF.

V is TRBV12-3 or TRBV12-4 and J is TRBJ2-4; D is ambiguous. CDR3 length: 15 residues. The V gene lost 5 bases and the J gene lost 3 bases, with 14 bases spanning the gap. This CDR3 is CASSPEGRFKNIQYF. The CDR3 DNA follows: TGTGCCAGCAGTCCCGAAGGACGGTTCAAAAACATTCAGTACTTC.